This T cell receptor beta chain appears in the sequencing data of a study of blood T cell repertoires in COVID-19. The count of this clone is one. Produced via immunoSEQ multiplex PCR; TCRdb's table is partial and in-frame only. The sample includes just over 25,000 clones, around 91% of them seen just once. Germline lookup yields CDR1 LGHDT and CDR2 YNNKEL (reference sequence). The CDR3 has 13 amino acids. Trimming cost V 1 base and J 6 bases, with 6 bases left between them. This receptor was taken from a man aged 70-80 years with acute or convalescent COVID-19. The sample consisted of peripheral blood. The chain is built from TRBV3-1 (or the pseudogene TRBV3-2) and TRBJ2-2; D not resolved. The CDR3 is CASSQGSPGELFF. The CDR3 DNA sequence: TGTGCCAGCAGCCAAGGGAGTCCCGGGGAGCTGTTTTTT.